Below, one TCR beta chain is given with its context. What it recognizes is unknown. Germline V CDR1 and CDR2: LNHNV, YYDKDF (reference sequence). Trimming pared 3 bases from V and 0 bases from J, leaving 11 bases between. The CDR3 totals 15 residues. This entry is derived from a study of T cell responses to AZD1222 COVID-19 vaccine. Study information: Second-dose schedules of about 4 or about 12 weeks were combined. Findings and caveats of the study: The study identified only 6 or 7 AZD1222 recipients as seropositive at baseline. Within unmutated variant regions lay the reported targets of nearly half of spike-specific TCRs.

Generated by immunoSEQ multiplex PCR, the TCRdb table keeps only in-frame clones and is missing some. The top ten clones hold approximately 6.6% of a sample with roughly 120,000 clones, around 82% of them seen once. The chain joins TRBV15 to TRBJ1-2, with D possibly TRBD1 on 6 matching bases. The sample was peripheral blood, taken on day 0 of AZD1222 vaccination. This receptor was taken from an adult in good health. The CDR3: CATSRDSSTNYGYTF. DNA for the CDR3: TGTGCCACCAGCAGGGACAGCAGCACTAACTATGGCTACACCTTC. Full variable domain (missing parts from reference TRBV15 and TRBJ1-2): DAMVIQNPRYQVTQFGKPVTLSCSQTLNHNVMYWYQQKSSQAPKLLFHYYDKDFNNEADTPDNFQSRRPNTSFCFLDIRSPGLGDTAMYLCATSRDSSTNYGYTFGSGTRLTVV.